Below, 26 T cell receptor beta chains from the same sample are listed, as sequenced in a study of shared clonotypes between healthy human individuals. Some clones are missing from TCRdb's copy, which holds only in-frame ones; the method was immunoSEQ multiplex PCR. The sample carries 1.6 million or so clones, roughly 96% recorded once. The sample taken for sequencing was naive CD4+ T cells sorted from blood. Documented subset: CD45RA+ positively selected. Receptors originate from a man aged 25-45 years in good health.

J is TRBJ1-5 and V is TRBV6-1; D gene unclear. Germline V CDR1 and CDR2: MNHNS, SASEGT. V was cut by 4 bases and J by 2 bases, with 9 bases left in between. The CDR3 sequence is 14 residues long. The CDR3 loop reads CASSVVQRNQPQHF. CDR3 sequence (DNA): TGTGCCAGCAGTGTGGTCCAGCGCAATCAGCCCCAGCATTTT.

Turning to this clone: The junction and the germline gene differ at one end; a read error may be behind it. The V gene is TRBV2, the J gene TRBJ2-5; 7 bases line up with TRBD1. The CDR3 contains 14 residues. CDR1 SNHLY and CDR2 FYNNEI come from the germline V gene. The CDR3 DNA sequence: TGTGCCAGCAGGGAAGACAGGGCCCTAGAGACCCAGTACTTC. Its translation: CASREDRALETQYF.

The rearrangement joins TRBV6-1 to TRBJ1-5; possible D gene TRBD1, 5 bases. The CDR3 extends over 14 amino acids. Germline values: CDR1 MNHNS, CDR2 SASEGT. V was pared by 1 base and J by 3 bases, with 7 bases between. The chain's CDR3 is CASSEGGDNQPQHF. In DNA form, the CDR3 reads TGTGCCAGCAGTGAAGGGGGGGACAATCAGCCCCAGCATTTT.

CDR3 DNA: TGTGCCAGCAGCTTATTCCTAAGGCAGGCCGGGACCGGGGAGCTGTTTTTT. Its translation: CASSLFLRQAGTGELFF. V is TRBV7-2 and J is TRBJ2-2; no reliable D call. This CDR3 spans 17 amino acids. Deletions cut 2 bases from V and 5 bases from J, with 18 bases between. Germline V gene data show CDR1 as SGHTA and CDR2 as FQGNSA.

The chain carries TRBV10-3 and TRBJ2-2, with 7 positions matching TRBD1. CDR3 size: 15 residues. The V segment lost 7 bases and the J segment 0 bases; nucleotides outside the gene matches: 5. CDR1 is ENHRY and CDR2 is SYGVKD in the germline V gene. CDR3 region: CAIKIGTANTGELFF. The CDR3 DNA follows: TGTGCCATCAAGATTGGGACAGCGAACACCGGGGAGCTGTTTTTT.

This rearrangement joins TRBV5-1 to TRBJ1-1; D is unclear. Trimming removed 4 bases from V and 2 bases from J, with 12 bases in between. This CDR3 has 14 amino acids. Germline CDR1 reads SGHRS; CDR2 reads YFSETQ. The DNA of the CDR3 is TGCGCCAGCAGCCCCCCCGGCGGAAACACTGAAGCTTTCTTT. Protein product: CASSPPGGNTEAFF.

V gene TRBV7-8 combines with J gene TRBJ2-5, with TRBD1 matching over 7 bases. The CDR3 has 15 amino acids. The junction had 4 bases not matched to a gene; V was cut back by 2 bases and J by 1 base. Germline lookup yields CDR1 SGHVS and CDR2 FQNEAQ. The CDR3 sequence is CASSLPGGLQETQYF. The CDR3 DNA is TGTGCCAGCAGCTTACCAGGGGGTCTCCAAGAGACCCAGTACTTC.

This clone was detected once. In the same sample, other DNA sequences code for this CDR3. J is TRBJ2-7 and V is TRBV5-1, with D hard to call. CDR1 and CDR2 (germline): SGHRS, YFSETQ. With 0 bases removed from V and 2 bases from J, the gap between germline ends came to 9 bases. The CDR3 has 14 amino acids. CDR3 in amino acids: CASSLASGAYEQYF. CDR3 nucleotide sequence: TGCGCCAGCAGCTTGGCCTCAGGAGCCTACGAGCAGTACTTC.

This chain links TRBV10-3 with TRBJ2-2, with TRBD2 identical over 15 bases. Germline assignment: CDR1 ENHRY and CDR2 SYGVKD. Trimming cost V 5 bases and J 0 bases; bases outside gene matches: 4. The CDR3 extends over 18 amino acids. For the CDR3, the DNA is TGTGCCATCAGTCCGGGACTAGCGGGAGGTTCGAACACCGGGGAGCTGTTTTTT. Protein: CAISPGLAGGSNTGELFF.

CDR3: CASSLGSAGTYEQYF. The CDR3 DNA is TGTGCCAGCAGCTTAGGTTCAGCTGGAACCTACGAGCAGTACTTC. This chain connects TRBV7-9 to TRBJ2-7; D ambiguous. The CDR3 is made up of 15 amino acids. V was trimmed by 1 base and J by 2 bases, leaving 12 bases between them. Germline lookup yields CDR1 SEHNR and CDR2 FQNEAQ (reference sequence).

The CDR3 region has the DNA TGCGCCAGCAGCTGGCCTAGTGGTAGCTCCTACAATGAGCAGTTCTTC. Amino acids: CASSWPSGSSYNEQFF. The chain links TRBV5-1 to TRBJ2-1, with D uncertain. The ends were cut back, 3 bases at V and 0 bases at J, with 13 bases in the middle. Germline-derived CDR1 and CDR2 are SGHRS and YFSETQ. The CDR3 spans 16 residues.

The CDR3 nucleotides are TGCGCCAGCAGCCAAGACCATGAGCAGTTCTTC. It codes for CASSQDHEQFF. The V gene is TRBV4-1, the J gene TRBJ2-1; D gene uncertain. The V gene lost 0 bases and the J gene lost 8 bases, with 2 bases spanning the gap. The CDR3 has 11 residues. Looked up from germline, CDR1 is MGHRA and CDR2 is YSYEKL.

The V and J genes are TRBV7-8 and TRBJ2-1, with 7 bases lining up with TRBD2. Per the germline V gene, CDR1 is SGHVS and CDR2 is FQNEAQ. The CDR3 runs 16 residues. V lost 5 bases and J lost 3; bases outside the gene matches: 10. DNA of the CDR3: TGTGCCAGCAGCCATCCACAGCGGGAAGGCTACAATGAGCAGTTCTTC. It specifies CASSHPQREGYNEQFF.

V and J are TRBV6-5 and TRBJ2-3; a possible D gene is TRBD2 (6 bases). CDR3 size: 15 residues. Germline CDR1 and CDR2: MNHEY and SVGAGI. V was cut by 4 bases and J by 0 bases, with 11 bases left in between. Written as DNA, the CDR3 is TGTGCCAGCAGTTCGGGACTGTGGAGCACAGATACGCAGTATTTT. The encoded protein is CASSSGLWSTDTQYF.

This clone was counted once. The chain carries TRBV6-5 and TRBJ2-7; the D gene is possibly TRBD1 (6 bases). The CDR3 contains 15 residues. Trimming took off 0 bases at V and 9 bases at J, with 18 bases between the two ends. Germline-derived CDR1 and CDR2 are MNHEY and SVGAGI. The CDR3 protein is CASSYSLTGGILQYF. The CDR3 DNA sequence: TGTGCCAGCAGTTACTCCCTGACAGGTGGTATATTGCAGTACTTC.

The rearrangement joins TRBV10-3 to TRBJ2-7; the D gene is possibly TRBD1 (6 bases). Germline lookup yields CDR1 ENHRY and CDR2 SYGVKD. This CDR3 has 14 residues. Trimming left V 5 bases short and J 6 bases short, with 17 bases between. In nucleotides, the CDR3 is TGTGCCATCAGTCATGGGGGCCCTCGTGGCGAGCAGTACTTC. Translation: CAISHGGPRGEQYF.

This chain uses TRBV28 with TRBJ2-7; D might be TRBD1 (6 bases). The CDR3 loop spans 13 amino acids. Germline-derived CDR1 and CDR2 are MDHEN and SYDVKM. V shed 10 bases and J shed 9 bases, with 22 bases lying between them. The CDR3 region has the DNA TGTGCCACCCAACCCGAGGCCTTCAGGGGGCAGTACTTC. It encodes CATQPEAFRGQYF.

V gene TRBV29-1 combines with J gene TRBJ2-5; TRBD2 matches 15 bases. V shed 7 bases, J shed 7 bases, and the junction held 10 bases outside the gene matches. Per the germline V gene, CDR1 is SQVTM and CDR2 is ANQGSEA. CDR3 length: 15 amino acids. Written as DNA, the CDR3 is TGCAGCGGCACCGGACTAGCGGGAGGGGCGGGGACCCAGTACTTC. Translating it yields CSGTGLAGGAGTQYF.

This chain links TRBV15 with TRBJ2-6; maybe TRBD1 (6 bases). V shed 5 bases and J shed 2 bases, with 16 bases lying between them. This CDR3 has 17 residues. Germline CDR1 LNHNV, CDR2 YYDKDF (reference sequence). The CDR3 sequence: CATSSLTGTTGANVLTF. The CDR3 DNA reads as TGTGCCACCAGCTCACTAACCGGGACAACTGGGGCCAACGTCCTGACTTTC.

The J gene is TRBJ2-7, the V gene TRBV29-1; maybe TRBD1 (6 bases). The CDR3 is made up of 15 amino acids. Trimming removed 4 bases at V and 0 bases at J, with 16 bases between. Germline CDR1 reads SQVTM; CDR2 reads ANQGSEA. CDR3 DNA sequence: TGCAGCGTTGTGGATACAGGGAGAAACTCCTACGAGCAGTACTTC. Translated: CSVVDTGRNSYEQYF.

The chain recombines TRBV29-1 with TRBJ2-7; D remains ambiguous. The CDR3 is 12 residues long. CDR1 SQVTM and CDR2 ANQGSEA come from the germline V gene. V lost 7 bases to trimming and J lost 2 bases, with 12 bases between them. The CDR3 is CSAAPNAYEQYF. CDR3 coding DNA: TGCAGCGCCGCCCCTAACGCCTACGAGCAGTACTTC.

CDR3 sequence reads: CASGDRGDSPLHF. CDR3 DNA sequence: TGCGCCAGTGGGGACAGGGGTGATTCACCCCTCCACTTT. The chain employs TRBV10-1 and TRBJ1-6; 10 bases are a match to TRBD1. The CDR3 has 13 amino acids. Germline V gene data show CDR1 as WNHNN and CDR2 as SYGVQD (reference sequence). Trimming cost V 9 bases and J 8 bases; bases outside gene matches: 4.

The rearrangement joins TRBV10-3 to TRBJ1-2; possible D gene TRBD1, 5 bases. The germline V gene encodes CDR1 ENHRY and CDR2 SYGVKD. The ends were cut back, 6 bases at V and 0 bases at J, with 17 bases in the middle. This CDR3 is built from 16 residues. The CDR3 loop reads CAIRAMGDGPNYGYTF. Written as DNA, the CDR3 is TGTGCCATCAGAGCCATGGGGGATGGGCCTAACTATGGCTACACCTTC.

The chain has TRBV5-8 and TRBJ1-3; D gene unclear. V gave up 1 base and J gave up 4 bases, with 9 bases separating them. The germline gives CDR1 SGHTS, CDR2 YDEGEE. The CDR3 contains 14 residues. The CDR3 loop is CASSLPLPGNTIYF. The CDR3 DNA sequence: TGTGCCAGCAGCTTGCCGTTACCGGGAAACACCATATATTTT.

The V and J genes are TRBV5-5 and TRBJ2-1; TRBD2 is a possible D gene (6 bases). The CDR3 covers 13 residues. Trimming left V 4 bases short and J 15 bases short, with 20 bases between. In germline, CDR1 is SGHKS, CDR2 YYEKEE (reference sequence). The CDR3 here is CASSPTQGGRGFF. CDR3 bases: TGTGCCAGCAGCCCGACGCAGGGAGGCCGGGGGTTCTTC.

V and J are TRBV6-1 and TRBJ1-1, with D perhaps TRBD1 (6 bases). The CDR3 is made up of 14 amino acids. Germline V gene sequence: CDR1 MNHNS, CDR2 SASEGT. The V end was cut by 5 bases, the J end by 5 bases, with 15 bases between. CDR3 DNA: TGTGCCAGCAGTCGGACAGCGGGGAGGACTGAAGCTTTCTTT. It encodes CASSRTAGRTEAFF.